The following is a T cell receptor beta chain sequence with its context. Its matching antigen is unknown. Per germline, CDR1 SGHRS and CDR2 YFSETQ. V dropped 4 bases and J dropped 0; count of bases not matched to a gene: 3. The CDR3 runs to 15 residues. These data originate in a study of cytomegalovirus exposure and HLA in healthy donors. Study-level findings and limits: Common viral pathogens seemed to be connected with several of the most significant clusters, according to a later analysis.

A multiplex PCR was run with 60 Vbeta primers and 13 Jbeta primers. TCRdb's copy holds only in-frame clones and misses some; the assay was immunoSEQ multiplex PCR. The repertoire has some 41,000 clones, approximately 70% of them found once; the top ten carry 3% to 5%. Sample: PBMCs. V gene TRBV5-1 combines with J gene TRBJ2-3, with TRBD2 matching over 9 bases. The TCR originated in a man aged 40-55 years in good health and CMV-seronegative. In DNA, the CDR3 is TGCGCCAGCAGCGCGGGGGGGATTAGCACAGATACGCAGTATTTT. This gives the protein CASSAGGISTDTQYF.